This T cell receptor beta chain derives from a study of blood T cell repertoires in COVID-19. Study-wide background: The samples span acute and convalescent COVID-19 from the United States, Italy and Spain. T cells, B-cell-depleted T cells, or PBMCs provided the cDNA or gDNA that served as material.

Germline V lookup: CDR1 SGHNT, CDR2 YYREEE (reference sequence). The V and J ends lost 4 bases and 4 bases respectively, with 14 bases between them. The CDR3 length is 14 residues. Authors' processing steps: Amplification with reference gene primers provided the estimates of nucleated cell counts. TCRdb's copy holds only in-frame clones and misses some; the assay was immunoSEQ multiplex PCR. From that table come the V and J calls and clone size; the DNA was used to work out D and trimming. This sample has hundreds of thousands of clones, with 90% found just once. The source is a woman in her late teens or twenties with acute or convalescent COVID-19. The sample was peripheral blood. The chain recombines TRBV5-4 with TRBJ1-1, with unresolved D. CDR3 sequence reads: CASSPEGEITEAFF. CDR3 DNA sequence: TGTGCCAGCAGCCCGGAAGGAGAAATCACTGAAGCTTTCTTT. Using reference TRBV5-4 and TRBJ1-1 for the parts outside the CDR3, the full variable domain is ETGVTQSPTHLIKTRGQQVTLRCSSQSGHNTVSWYQQALGQGPQFIFQYYREEENGRGNFPPRFSGLQFPNYSSELNVNALELDDSALYLCASSPEGEITEAFFGQGTRLTVV.